In this sample, the clone carrying this T cell receptor beta chain turned up a few times. Its antigen is as yet unknown. The data are from a study of CD8 T cells in ankylosing spondylitis. V lost 5 bases and J 0 bases, leaving 14 bases between the germline ends. Germline V gene sequence: CDR1 LGHDT, CDR2 YNNKEL (reference sequence). The CDR3 sequence is 16 residues long. Study-level results: Earlier work had already found some motif variants in reactive arthritis synovial fluid and blood. Seemingly characteristic of ankylosing spondylitis blood was a TCR beta motif consisting of about 8 highly homologous variants. Peripheral blood samples showed relatively rare disease-linked clones, and these clones were CD8+. Reportedly, significant enrichment of disease-linked clones occurred in matched ankylosing spondylitis synovial fluid.

As the method for making TCR beta libraries, quantitative 5'-RACE with molecular barcodes was used. TCRdb re-analysed the 5' RACE reads in MiXCR, keeping a single row per CDR3 protein. Among about 480,000 distinct CDR3 sequences listed, roughly 18% were seen once. This clonotype originated in a male donor with ankylosing spondylitis. What was sequenced was blood, either unsorted or a sorted T cell fraction (not recorded which). This chain links TRBV3-1 with TRBJ2-1; perhaps TRBD2 as D (6 bases). The CDR3 nucleotides are TGTGCCAGCAGCAAGGGGACTTACCTCTCCTACAATGAGCAGTTCTTC. Translating gives CASSKGTYLSYNEQFF.